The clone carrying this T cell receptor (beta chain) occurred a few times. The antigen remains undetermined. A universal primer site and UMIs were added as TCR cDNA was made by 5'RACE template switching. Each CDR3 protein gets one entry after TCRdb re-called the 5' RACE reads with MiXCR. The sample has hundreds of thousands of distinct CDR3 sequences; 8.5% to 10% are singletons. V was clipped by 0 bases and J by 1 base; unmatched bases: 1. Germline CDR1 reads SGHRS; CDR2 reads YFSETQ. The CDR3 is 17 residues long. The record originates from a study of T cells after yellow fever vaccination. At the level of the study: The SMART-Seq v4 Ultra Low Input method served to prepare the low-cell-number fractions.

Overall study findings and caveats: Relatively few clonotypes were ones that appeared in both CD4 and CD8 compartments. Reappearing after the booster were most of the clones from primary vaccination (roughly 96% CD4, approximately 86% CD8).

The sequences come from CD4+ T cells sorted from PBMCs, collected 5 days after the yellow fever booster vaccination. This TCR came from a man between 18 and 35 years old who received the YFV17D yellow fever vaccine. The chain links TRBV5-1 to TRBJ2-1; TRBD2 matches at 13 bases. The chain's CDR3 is CASSLETSGGSYNEQFF. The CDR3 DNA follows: TGCGCCAGCAGCTTGGAGACTAGCGGGGGGTCCTACAATGAGCAGTTCTTC.